This T cell receptor (beta chain) emerged from a study of blood T cell repertoires in COVID-19. In the study overall: Samples came from the United States, Italy and Spain, spanning acute and convalescent COVID-19. The analysed material was cDNA or gDNA that came from T cells, B-cell-depleted T cells, or PBMCs.

The germline gives CDR1 SQVTM, CDR2 ANQGSEA. V lost 7 bases, J lost 8 bases, and 14 bases lay in between. The CDR3 has 11 amino acids. In the study's own analysis: For nucleated cells, counts were estimated from reference gene primer amplification. The assay was immunoSEQ multiplex PCR, and TCRdb's table has in-frame clones only and misses some. The V and J calls and clone size were taken over from that table, and D and trimming were inferred from the DNA. The top ten hold approximately 6.5% of the sample, which has about 160,000 clones, around 87% seen once. V usage is TRBV29-1 and J usage is TRBJ1-2; tentatively, D is TRBD1 (5 bases). Input material: peripheral blood. The receptor was derived from a man older than 75 with acute or convalescent COVID-19. DNA of the CDR3: TGCAGCGCCCGTACGGGGGAAGGCTACACCTTC. Protein product: CSARTGEGYTF.